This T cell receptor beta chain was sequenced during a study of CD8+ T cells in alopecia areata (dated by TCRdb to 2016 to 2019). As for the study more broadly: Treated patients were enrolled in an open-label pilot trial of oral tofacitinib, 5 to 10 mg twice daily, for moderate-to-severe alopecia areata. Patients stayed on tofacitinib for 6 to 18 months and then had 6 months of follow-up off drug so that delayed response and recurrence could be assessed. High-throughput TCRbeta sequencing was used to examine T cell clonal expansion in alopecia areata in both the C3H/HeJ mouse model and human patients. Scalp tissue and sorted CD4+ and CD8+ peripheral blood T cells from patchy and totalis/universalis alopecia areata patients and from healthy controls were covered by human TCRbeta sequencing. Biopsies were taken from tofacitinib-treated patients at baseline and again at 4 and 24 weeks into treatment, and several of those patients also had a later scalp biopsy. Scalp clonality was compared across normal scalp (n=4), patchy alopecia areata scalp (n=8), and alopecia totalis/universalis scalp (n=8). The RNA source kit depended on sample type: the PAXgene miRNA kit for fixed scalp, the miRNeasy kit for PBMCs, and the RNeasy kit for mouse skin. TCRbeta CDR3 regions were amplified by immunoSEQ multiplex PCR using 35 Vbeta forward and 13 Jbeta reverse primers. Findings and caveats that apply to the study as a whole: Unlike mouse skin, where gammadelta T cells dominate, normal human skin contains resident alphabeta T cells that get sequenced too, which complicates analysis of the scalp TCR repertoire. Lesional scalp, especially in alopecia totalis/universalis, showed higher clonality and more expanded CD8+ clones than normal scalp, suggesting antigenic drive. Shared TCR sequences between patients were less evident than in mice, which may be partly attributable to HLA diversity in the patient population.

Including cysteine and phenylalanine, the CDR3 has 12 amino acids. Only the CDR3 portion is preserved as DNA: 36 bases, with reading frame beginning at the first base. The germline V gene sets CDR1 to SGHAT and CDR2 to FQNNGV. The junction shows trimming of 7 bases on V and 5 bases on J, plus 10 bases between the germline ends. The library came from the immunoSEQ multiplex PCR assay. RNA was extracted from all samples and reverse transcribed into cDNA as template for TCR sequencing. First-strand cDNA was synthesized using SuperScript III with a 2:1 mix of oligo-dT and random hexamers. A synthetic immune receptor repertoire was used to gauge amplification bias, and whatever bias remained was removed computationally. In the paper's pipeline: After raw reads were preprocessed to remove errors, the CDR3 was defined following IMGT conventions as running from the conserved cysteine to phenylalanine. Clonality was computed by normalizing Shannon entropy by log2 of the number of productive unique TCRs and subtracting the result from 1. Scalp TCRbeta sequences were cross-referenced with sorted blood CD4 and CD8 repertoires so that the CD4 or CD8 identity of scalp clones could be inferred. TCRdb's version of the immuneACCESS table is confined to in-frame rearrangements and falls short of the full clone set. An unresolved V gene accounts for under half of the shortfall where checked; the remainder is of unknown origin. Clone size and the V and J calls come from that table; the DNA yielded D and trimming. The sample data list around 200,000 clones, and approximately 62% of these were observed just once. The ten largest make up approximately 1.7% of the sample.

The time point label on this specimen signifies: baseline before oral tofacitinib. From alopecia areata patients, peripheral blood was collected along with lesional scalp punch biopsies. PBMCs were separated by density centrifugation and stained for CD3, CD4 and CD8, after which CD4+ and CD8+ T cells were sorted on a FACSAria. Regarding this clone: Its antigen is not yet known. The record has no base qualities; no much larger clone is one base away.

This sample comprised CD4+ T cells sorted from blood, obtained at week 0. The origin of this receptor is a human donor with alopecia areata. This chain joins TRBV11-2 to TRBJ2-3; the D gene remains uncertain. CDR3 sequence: CASNEGGDTQYF. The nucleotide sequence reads TGTGCCAGCAACGAAGGCGGAGATACGCAGTATTTT.